This T cell receptor beta chain is from a study of Graves' ophthalmopathy and Graves' hyperthyroidism. This clonotype has only a few counts. The CDR3 length is 15 residues. Looked up from germline, CDR1 is DFQATT and CDR2 is SNEGSKA (reference sequence). The V gene lost 3 bases and the J gene lost 5 bases, with 16 bases spanning the gap. An approximately 10 ml volume of fresh peripheral blood provided the PBMCs. Amplification targeted the TCR beta CDR3 regions, with RNA transcripts as the source material. In the first round, RT-PCR was carried out with HTBI primers, and a multiplex PCR formed the second round. TCRdb called the multiplex PCR reads again in MiXCR, with one record for every CDR3 protein. The sample lists 600,000 to 700,000 distinct CDR3 sequences, roughly 39% occurring once.

This TCR came from an adult man with Graves' ophthalmopathy. The V gene is TRBV20-1, the J gene TRBJ1-4; D is perhaps TRBD1 (5 bases). Input material: peripheral blood. The CDR3 bases are TGCAGTGCTAGTTTTCCCCCGGGACCGAATGAAAAACTGTTTTTT. Amino acids: CSASFPPGPNEKLFF.